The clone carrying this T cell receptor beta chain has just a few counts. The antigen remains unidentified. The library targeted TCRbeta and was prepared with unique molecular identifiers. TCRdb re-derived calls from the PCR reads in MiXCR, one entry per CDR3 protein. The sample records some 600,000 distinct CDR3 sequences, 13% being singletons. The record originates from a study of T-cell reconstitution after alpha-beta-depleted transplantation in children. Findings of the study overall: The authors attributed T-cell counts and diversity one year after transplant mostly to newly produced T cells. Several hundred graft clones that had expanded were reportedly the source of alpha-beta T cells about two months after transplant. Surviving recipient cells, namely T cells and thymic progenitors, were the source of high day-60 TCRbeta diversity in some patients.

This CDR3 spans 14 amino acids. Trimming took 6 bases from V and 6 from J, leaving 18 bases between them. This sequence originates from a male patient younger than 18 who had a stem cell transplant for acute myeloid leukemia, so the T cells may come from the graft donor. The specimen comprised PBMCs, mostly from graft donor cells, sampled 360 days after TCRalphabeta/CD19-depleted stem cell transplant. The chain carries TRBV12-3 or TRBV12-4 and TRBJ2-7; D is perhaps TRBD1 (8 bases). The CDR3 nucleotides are TGTGCCAGCAGAAGAGGACAGGGAGGGTTCGAGCAGTACTTC. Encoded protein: CASRRGQGGFEQYF.